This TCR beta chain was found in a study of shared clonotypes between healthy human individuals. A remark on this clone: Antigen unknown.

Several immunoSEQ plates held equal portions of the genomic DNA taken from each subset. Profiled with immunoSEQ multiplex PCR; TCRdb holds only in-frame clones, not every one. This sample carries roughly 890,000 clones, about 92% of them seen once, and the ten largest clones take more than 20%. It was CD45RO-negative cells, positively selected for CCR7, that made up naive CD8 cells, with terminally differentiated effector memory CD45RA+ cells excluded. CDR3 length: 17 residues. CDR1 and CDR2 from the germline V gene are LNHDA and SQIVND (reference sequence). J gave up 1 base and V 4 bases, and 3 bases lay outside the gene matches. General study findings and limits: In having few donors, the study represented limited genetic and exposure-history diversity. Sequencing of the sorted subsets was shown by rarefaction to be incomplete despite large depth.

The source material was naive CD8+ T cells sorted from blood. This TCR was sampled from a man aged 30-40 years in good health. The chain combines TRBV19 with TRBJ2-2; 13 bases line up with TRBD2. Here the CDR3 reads CASSKRLAGGNTGELFF. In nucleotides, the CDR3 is TGTGCCAGTAGTAAGAGACTAGCGGGAGGGAACACCGGGGAGCTGTTTTTT.